The T cell receptor beta chain described here comes from a study of lymphopenia after photon versus proton radiotherapy. Regarding the study as a whole: Proton therapy kept repertoires fairly stable, unlike photons, which gained effector/memory cells.

Concerning this clone: Its antigen is not identified.

Assay used: immunoSEQ multiplex PCR; TCRdb lists only in-frame clones, some missing. The table includes 65,000 to 85,000 clones, around 93% detected once. The CDR3 is 13 amino acids. The V end lost 5 bases, the J end lost 7 bases, and 14 bases lay between the germline ends. The V gene's germline CDR1 is MDHEN and CDR2 SYDVKM. The starting material was peripheral blood, obtained from a patient treated with photon-based radiotherapy. The clonotype was recovered from a middle-aged woman with cholangiocarcinoma. The chain couples TRBV28 to TRBJ1-2; possible D gene TRBD1, 5 bases. The CDR3 bases are TGTGCCAGCAGTGGGGACCCCGAGGTTGGCTACACCTTC. Translation: CASSGDPEVGYTF.